This TCR beta chain was captured by sequencing in a study of CD8+ T cells in alopecia areata. The treatment: oral pan-JAK inhibitor, 5-10 mg twice daily. The V end was cut by 2 bases, the J end by 3 bases, with 6 bases between. The CDR3 is 13 residues long. Germline V gives CDR1 SEHNR, CDR2 FQNEAQ (reference sequence). TCR sequencing used cDNA made by reverse transcription of extracted RNA. Only in-frame clones appear in the TCRdb table, and some are missing; sequencing was by immunoSEQ multiplex PCR. Among hundreds of thousands of clones listed, approximately 38% were seen once. Only a few counts were recorded for this clone.

This rearrangement joins TRBV7-9 to TRBJ2-3, with no clear D. The source is a human donor with alopecia areata. This sample comprised CD4+ T cells sorted from blood, obtained between weeks 30 and 35, from a patient treated with tofacitinib. The CDR3 loop reads CASSLPKTDTQYF. The CDR3, as DNA: TGTGCCAGCAGCTTACCAAAAACAGATACGCAGTATTTT.